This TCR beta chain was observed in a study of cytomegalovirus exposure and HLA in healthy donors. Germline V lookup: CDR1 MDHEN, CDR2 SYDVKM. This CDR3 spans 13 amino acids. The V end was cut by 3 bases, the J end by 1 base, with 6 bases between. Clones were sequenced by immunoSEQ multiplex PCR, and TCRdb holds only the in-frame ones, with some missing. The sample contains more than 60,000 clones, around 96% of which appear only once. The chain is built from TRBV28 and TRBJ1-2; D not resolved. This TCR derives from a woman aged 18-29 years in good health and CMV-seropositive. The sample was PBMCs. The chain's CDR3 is CASSLEFNYGYTF. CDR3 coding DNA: TGTGCCAGCAGTTTGGAGTTTAACTATGGCTACACCTTC.